These T cell receptor beta chains were read from a single sample in a study of prognosis after radiotherapy for stage I lung cancer. TCRdb processed the multiplex PCR reads anew with MiXCR; each CDR3 protein has one entry. The sample holds approximately 30,000 distinct CDR3 sequences; 25% to 40% are singletons and the top ten take 30% to 40%. The sample in question was PBMCs, obtained before or after stereotactic body radiation therapy (not recorded which). The origin of the receptors is a donor aged 50 or older with non-small cell lung cancer. Both conserved end residues are part of each CDR3. A D gene is named only where the DNA matches it firmly. Expanded clones are given a class, and other clones once, few, many or no size at all.

abundance,j_gene,d_gene,v_gene,CDR3nt,CDR3aa
medium-sized,TRBJ1-6,TRBD1,TRBV6-1,TGTGCCAGCAGGGGGACAGGGAATTCACCCCTCCACTTT,CASRGTGNSPLHF
many,TRBJ2-7,-,TRBV11-2,TGTGCCAGCAGCTTAGATCCTGGCAGAACCTACGAGCAGTACTTC,CASSLDPGRTYEQYF
few,TRBJ2-4,-,TRBV30,TGTGCCTGGAGTGTACGTTATGTAGCCAAAAACATTCAGTACTTC,CAWSVRYVAKNIQYF
many,TRBJ2-7,TRBD2,TRBV2,TGTGCCAGCACCGCGGCTAGCGGGGCCTCCTACGAGCAGTACTTC,CASTAASGASYEQYF
-,TRBJ1-1,-,TRBV6-1,TGTGCCACCTTGGTCCAGTGGTGGAACACTGAAGCTTTCTTT,CATLVQWWNTEAFF
many,TRBJ1-5,-,TRBV6-2/TRBV6-3,TGTGCCAGCAGCTACTCCCGAGGGTATAGCAATCAGCCCCAGCATTTT,CASSYSRGYSNQPQHF
many,TRBJ2-7,-,TRBV6-2/TRBV6-3,TGTGCCAGCAGCCTGCGGGGAGTATCCTACGAGCAGTACTTC,CASSLRGVSYEQYF
many,TRBJ1-5,-,TRBV20-1,TGCAGTGCTAGAGAAGGAGACAATTTCCAGCCCCAGCATTTT,CSAREGDNFQPQHF
-,TRBJ1-1,-,TRBV20-1,TGCAGTGCATCCCACTTGTTGGGGAAGGCTGAAGCTTTCTTT,CSASHLLGKAEAFF
many,TRBJ1-2,-,TRBV27,TGTGCCAGCAGTCCTTCCCGGCCGGGTATCTATGGCTACACCTTC,CASSPSRPGIYGYTF
-,TRBJ1-6,-,TRBV20-1,TGCAGTGCTAGTCAACTAGGGGACGGGGATAATTCACCCCTCCACTTT,CSASQLGDGDNSPLHF
-,TRBJ1-4,-,TRBV10-3,TGTGCCATCAGTGAGATGGCGGAAGCACTGTTTTTT,CAISEMAEALFF
many,TRBJ2-3,-,TRBV19,TGTGCCAGTAGGCGGGACGCCAAAAACACAGATACGCAGTATTTT,CASRRDAKNTDTQYF
-,TRBJ2-7,-,TRBV10-3,TGTGCCATCAGTGAGGAGGGAATTGGGTCCTACGAGCAGTACTTC,CAISEEGIGSYEQYF
many,TRBJ2-2,-,TRBV15,TGTGCCACCAGCAGAGATACGCGGAGGTACACCGGGGAGCTGTTTTTT,CATSRDTRRYTGELFF
many,TRBJ2-2,-,TRBV12-3/TRBV12-4,TGTGCCAGCAGTCCGTCAGGGGAAGCAAAGTGGACCGGGGAGCTGTTTTTT,CASSPSGEAKWTGELFF
-,TRBJ2-1,-,TRBV7-2,TGTGCCAGCAGCCGAAGCTCGGAAAGGCAGTTCTTC,CASSRSSERQFF
many,TRBJ1-6,-,TRBV7-9,TGTGCCAGCAGCTCAAATGGGAAGCATTCACCCCTCCACTTT,CASSSNGKHSPLHF
many,TRBJ2-7,-,TRBV20-1,TGCAGTGCTAGGGTTGGGGTCTACGAGCAGTACTTC,CSARVGVYEQYF
-,TRBJ1-1,-,TRBV6-1,TGTGCCAGCAGCCGCCTCCCGGATCTTAACACTGAAGCTTTCTTT,CASSRLPDLNTEAFF
-,TRBJ2-2,-,TRBV20-1,TGCAGTGCTACCAGCCTCCAGGGCTGTGCGAACACCGGGGAGCTGTTTTTT,CSATSLQGCANTGELFF
-,TRBJ2-1,-,TRBV7-2,TGTGCCAGCAGCTCACATTTGACTAGAGGAGAGCAGTTCTTC,CASSSHLTRGEQFF
many,TRBJ2-1,TRBD1,TRBV20-1,TGCAGTGCGGACGGGGGGACAGGGGCCCTTTACAATGAGCAGTTCTTC,CSADGGTGALYNEQFF
few,TRBJ2-4,-,TRBV29-1,TGCAGCGTTGAAAGAGGGGGCAAAAACATTCAGTACTTC,CSVERGGKNIQYF
many,TRBJ1-6,-,TRBV30,TGTGCCTGGGTTTCAGGGGTAGCGAGGAATTCACCCCTCCACTTT,CAWVSGVARNSPLHF
-,TRBJ1-2,-,TRBV6-2/TRBV6-3,TGTGCCAGCAGTTACTCGAGTCAAGGGGTTGATGGCTACACCTTC,CASSYSSQGVDGYTF
many,TRBJ2-3,-,TRBV7-8,TGTGCCAGCAGCCCTCGCCCGGGGCAAGGCACAGATACGCAGTATTTT,CASSPRPGQGTDTQYF
-,TRBJ2-7,-,TRBV2,TGTGCCAGCATCTACGGGAGCCAGGCTAGAGAGCAGTACTTC,CASIYGSQAREQYF
-,TRBJ2-5,TRBD2,TRBV6-1,TGTGCCAGCAGTGAATACCAGGGACTAGAGGATAAAGAGACCCAGTACTTC,CASSEYQGLEDKETQYF
many,TRBJ2-2,TRBD2,TRBV19,TGTGCCAGTAGTACCGGGACTAGCTCCTGGGGGCTGTTTTTT,CASSTGTSSWGLFF
medium-sized,TRBJ2-1,TRBD1,TRBV5-1,TGCGCCAGCAGCCCCGGACAGGTCTTATCTTACAATGAGCAGTTCTTC,CASSPGQVLSYNEQFF
-,TRBJ1-2,-,TRBV6-1,TGTGCCAGCAGCTTACGAGGAGGGAGGGGAGGATTAATTGGTGGCTACACCTTC,CASSLRGGRGGLIGGYTF
many,TRBJ2-5,TRBD1,TRBV5-1,TGCGCCAGCAGCTTTGGACAGGGACAAGAGACCCAGTACTTC,CASSFGQGQETQYF
many,TRBJ1-2,TRBD1,TRBV4-1,TGCGCCAGCAGCCACCCCGGACAGGGTACCTATGGCTACACCTTC,CASSHPGQGTYGYTF
many,TRBJ2-7,TRBD1,TRBV27,TGTGCCAGCAGTCCCACGACAGGGGCTGGTTACTCCCACTACGAGCAGTACTTC,CASSPTTGAGYSHYEQYF
many,TRBJ2-7,TRBD2,TRBV4-1,TGCGCCAGCAGCCAAGATGGGAGGGGCTACGAGCAGTACTTC,CASSQDGRGYEQYF
many,TRBJ2-7,TRBD2,TRBV10-3,TGTGCCATCACCCCGACTAGCGGGAGGGCCGGGGAGCAGTACTTC,CAITPTSGRAGEQYF
-,TRBJ2-2,-,TRBV5-1,TGCGCCAGCAGCTTAGGTGGGGCCGGGGAGCTGTTTTTT,CASSLGGAGELFF
-,TRBJ2-7,-,TRBV12-3/TRBV12-4,TGTGCCAGCAGTTTAGACAGCTCCTACGAGCAGTACTTC,CASSLDSSYEQYF
-,TRBJ2-1,-,TRBV10-2,TGCGCCAGCAGTGCCTCAGGGACGGAGAATGAGCAGTTCTTC,CASSASGTENEQFF
-,TRBJ1-5,-,TRBV27,TGTGCCAGTAGATATGGGCGGGATCAGCCCCAGCATTTT,CASRYGRDQPQHF
-,TRBJ1-6,-,TRBV28,TGTGACAGCAGTCCACACACCGAGGGGTCACCCCTCCACTTT,CDSSPHTEGSPLHF
many,TRBJ2-3,TRBD2,TRBV12-3/TRBV12-4,TGTGCCAGCAGTCTAGCGGGGAGCACAGATACGCAGTATTTT,CASSLAGSTDTQYF
many,TRBJ2-3,TRBD2,TRBV5-1,TGCGCCAGCAGCTTCCTAGCGGGAGGTTCCTCTAGCACAGATACGCAGTATTTT,CASSFLAGGSSSTDTQYF
many,TRBJ2-5,TRBD1,TRBV19,TGTGCCAGTAGTATAAACAGGGGAAACATCCAAGAGACCCAGTACTTC,CASSINRGNIQETQYF
many,TRBJ2-3,TRBD1,TRBV24-1,TGTGCCACCAGTGATCACCTCTTTTCCGCGGACAGGGGGCTTGATACGCAGTATTTT,CATSDHLFSADRGLDTQYF
few,TRBJ1-2,-,TRBV5-4,TGTGCCAGCAGCGGGGGAGGGGATGGCTATGGCTACACCTTC,CASSGGGDGYGYTF